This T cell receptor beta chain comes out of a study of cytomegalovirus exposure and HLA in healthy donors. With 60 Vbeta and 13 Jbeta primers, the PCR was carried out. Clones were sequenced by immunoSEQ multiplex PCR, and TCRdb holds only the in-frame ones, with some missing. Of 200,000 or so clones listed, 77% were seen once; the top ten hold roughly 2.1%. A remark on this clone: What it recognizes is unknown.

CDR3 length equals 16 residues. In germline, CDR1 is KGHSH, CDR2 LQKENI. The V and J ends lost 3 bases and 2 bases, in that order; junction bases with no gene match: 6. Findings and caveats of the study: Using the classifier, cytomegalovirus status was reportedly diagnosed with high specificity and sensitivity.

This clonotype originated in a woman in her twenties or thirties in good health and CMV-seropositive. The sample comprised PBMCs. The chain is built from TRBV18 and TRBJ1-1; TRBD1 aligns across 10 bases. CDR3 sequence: CASSPGQGLYNTEAFF. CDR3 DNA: TGTGCCAGCTCACCGGGACAGGGGCTGTATAACACTGAAGCTTTCTTT.